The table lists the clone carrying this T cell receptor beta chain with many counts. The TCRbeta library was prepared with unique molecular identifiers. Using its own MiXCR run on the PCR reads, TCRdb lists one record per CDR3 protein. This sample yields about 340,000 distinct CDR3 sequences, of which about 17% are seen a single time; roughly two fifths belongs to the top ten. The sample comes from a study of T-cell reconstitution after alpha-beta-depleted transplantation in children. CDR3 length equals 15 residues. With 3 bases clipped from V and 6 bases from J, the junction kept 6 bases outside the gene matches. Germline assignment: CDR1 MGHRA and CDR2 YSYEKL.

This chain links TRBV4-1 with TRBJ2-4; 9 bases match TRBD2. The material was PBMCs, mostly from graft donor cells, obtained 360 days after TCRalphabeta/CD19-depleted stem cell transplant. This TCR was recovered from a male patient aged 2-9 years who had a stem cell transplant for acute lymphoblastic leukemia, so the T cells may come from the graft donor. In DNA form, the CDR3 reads TGCGCCAGCAGCCAGTTTAGCGGGAGTTCAAACATTCAGTACTTC. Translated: CASSQFSGSSNIQYF.